The 17 T cell receptor beta chains in this list originate from one sample, sequenced in a study of blood T cells in healthy people across ages. Primers used in a second PCR of roughly 6 to 12 cycles were a sample-barcoded 5' primer and a J-beta primer mix. Via MiXCR, TCRdb re-called the 5' RACE reads, giving one row per CDR3 protein. The data contain over 700,000 distinct CDR3 sequences, approximately 25% of them singletons. The same sample was also studied in work on T cells of mothers and their children.

Material for sequencing was blood. Receptors originate from a boy younger than 18 in good health.

The rearrangement links TRBV5-6 to TRBJ2-7; possibly TRBD1 for D (6 bases). Trimming took 4 bases from V and 3 from J, leaving 14 bases between them. Germline V gives CDR1 SGHDT, CDR2 YYEEEE. The CDR3 totals 14 residues. The CDR3 sequence: CASSLYRAYYEQYF. The CDR3 DNA reads as TGTGCCAGCAGCCTGTACAGGGCGTACTACGAGCAGTACTTC.

Comments on this clonotype: Germline is not matched at one junction end, which may reflect a read error. The chain links TRBV27 to TRBJ2-5, with no clear D. CDR1 MNHEY and CDR2 SMNVEV come from the germline V gene (reference sequence). This CDR3 has 14 residues. The CDR3 nucleotides are TGTACCAGCAGTTTATTCGGACCACAAGAGACCCAGTACTTC. Encoded protein: CTSSLFGPQETQYF.

The chain couples TRBV2 to TRBJ1-3; the D is unclear. V was cut by 2 bases and J by 3 bases, with 2 bases left in between. This CDR3 spans 12 amino acids. CDR1 is SNHLY and CDR2 is FYNNEI in the germline V gene. CDR3 protein: CASSESGNTIYF. The CDR3 bases are TGTGCCAGCAGTGAAAGTGGAAACACCATATATTTT.

The V gene is TRBV5-1, the J gene TRBJ2-5; the match to TRBD2 covers 8 bases. Near its end, the DNA agrees better with TRBJ2-7, so the J call may be wrong. The CDR3 covers 16 residues. Germline CDR1 reads SGHRS; CDR2 reads YFSETQ. CDR3 coding DNA: TGCGCCAGCAGCTTGGGTGGAGCGGGAGCGCCCTACGAGCAGTACTTC. Protein sequence: CASSLGGAGAPYEQYF.

Of note for this clonotype: Compared with germline, one end of the junction differs, possibly owing to a read error. The J gene is TRBJ2-3, the V gene TRBV15, with D uncertain. The CDR3 has 13 residues. CDR1 and CDR2 (germline): LNHNV, YYDKDF (reference sequence). The CDR3 here is CATSNYRTDTQYF. CDR3 sequence (DNA): TGTGCCACCAGCAATTACCGCACAGATACACAGTATTTT.

The rearrangement joins TRBV7-2 to TRBJ2-2; 14 nucleotides align to TRBD2. The CDR3 is 15 residues long. Germline trimming cut 5 bases from V and 6 bases from J; bases unmatched to any gene: 2. The germline V gene encodes CDR1 SGHTA and CDR2 FQGNSA. This CDR3 is CASSATSGGAGELFF. DNA for the CDR3: TGTGCCAGCAGCGCGACTAGCGGGGGGGCCGGGGAGCTGTTTTTT.

This clonotype was counted only a few times. The gene calls are TRBV19 and TRBJ1-2; no reliable D call. This CDR3 has 13 amino acids. Germline V CDR1 and CDR2: LNHDA, SQIVND (reference sequence). V lost 8 bases and J lost 10, with 20 bases in between. The CDR3 nucleotides read TGTGCCAGTCAGACCCCCTCGTACAGAGACTACACCTTC. Translated, it gives CASQTPSYRDYTF.

This clonotype was recorded a few times. The chain has TRBV7-2 and TRBJ2-5, with D perhaps TRBD1 (5 bases). Matching the DNA end better, TRBJ2-7 makes the J call doubtful. The CDR3 is made up of 18 amino acids. CDR1 and CDR2 (germline): SGHTA, FQGNSA. The CDR3 DNA follows: TGTGCCAGCAGCTTACTCCCAGGGCGGTTTAAACCAACCTACGAGCAGTACTTC. Translation: CASSLLPGRFKPTYEQYF.

The rearrangement joins TRBV7-2 to TRBJ2-2, with 7 bases matching TRBD1. Germline V gene data show CDR1 as SGHTA and CDR2 as FQGNSA. With 4 bases clipped from V and 7 bases from J, the junction kept 9 bases outside the gene matches. This CDR3 spans 15 amino acids. The CDR3 bases are TGTGCCAGCAGCTCCAGGGGGTCCCACATCGGGGAGCTGTTTTTT. Translating gives CASSSRGSHIGELFF.

V is TRBV6-5 and J is TRBJ1-2; D is uncertain. V was cut by 1 base and J by 3 bases, with 12 bases left in between. CDR3 size: 15 residues. Germline V gene sequence: CDR1 MNHEY, CDR2 SVGAGI. The CDR3 loop reads CASSYYSRSDYGYTF. The DNA for the CDR3 is TGTGCCAGCAGTTACTACTCCCGTTCGGACTATGGCTACACCTTC.

The chain recombines TRBV3-1 with TRBJ2-7; 7 bases are shared with TRBD1. Germline-derived CDR1 and CDR2 are LGHDT and YNNKEL (reference sequence). V trimming: 1 base; J trimming: 2 bases; junction bases outside the gene matches: 5. CDR3 size: 15 residues. DNA for the CDR3: TGTGCCAGCAGCCAAGGGACAGGACCTGCCTACGAGCAGTACTTC. This encodes CASSQGTGPAYEQYF.

The chain combines TRBV20-1 with TRBJ2-3, with D unresolved. V gave up 1 base and J gave up 0 bases, with 5 bases separating them. The CDR3 has 13 amino acids. Germline V gene data show CDR1 as DFQATT and CDR2 as SNEGSKA (reference sequence). CDR3 nucleotide sequence: TGCAGTGCTAGAGCCGCTAGCACAGATACGCAGTATTTT. Amino acid sequence: CSARAASTDTQYF.

V is TRBV5-1 and J is TRBJ2-5; no definite D call. The end of the DNA aligns better with TRBJ2-1, so the J call may be wrong. The CDR3 is 15 amino acids. CDR1 is SGHRS, CDR2 YFSETQ, per germline. CDR3 sequence (DNA): TGCGCCAGCAGCTCCCCCAAGGGAAACTACAATGAGCAGTTCTTC. Protein: CASSSPKGNYNEQFF.

This clonotype was seen a handful of times. The chain is built from TRBV27 and TRBJ1-3, with D possibly matching TRBD1 (5 bases). Germline CDR1 and CDR2: MNHEY and SMNVEV (reference sequence). The CDR3 covers 18 residues. The V end lost 4 bases, the J end lost 5 bases, and 24 bases lay between the germline ends. The CDR3 protein is CASSSLSTGGPERNTIYF. The CDR3 DNA sequence: TGTGCCAGCAGTTCCCTTTCAACCGGGGGACCAGAACGAAACACCATATATTTT.

The V call is TRBV7-9, the J call TRBJ2-5; D might be TRBD1 or TRBD2, each matching 6 bases. The V gene lost 5 bases and the J gene lost 4 bases, with 20 bases spanning the gap. The CDR3 has 16 amino acids. Per the germline V gene, CDR1 is SEHNR and CDR2 is FQNEAQ (reference sequence). CDR3 sequence (DNA): TGTGCCAGCAGCCCCGATCCGGGGGCGAGTTTAGAGACCCAGTACTTC. Encoded protein: CASSPDPGASLETQYF.

This clonotype was counted a few times. The V gene is TRBV7-9, the J gene TRBJ1-1; tentatively, D is TRBD1 (6 bases). The CDR3 covers 15 residues. V was cut by 2 bases and J by 1 base, with 11 bases left in between. The germline V gene has CDR1 SEHNR and CDR2 FQNEAQ (reference sequence). CDR3 protein: CASSLYGGPNTEAFF. The CDR3 bases are TGTGCCAGCAGCTTATACGGGGGCCCGAACACTGAAGCTTTCTTT.

This clonotype has just a few counts. The rearrangement links TRBV29-1 to TRBJ2-6; TRBD2 is a possible D gene (6 bases). CDR1 is SQVTM, CDR2 ANQGSEA, per germline. This CDR3 comprises 15 residues. DNA for the CDR3: TGCGGCACTAAGGGAGGCAGCTCTGGGGCCAACGTCCTGACTTTC. This gives the protein CGTKGGSSGANVLTF. Full variable domain (rest looked up from reference TRBV29-1 and TRBJ2-6): SAVISQKPSRDICQRGTSLTIQCQVDSQVTMMFWYRQQPGQSLTLIATANQGSEATYESGFVIDKFPISRPNLTFSTLTVSNMSPEDSSIYLCGTKGGSSGANVLTFGAGSRLTVL.